This passage covers 4 T cell receptor beta chains from one sample sequenced in a study of cytotoxic CD8 clonotypes in ibrutinib-treated CLL. This table comes from immunoSEQ multiplex PCR, and its TCRdb copy is limited to in-frame clones, with some not included. The sample carries approximately 300,000 clones, around four fifths recorded once. The sequenced sample was PBMCs, obtained before ibrutinib treatment. These receptors were taken from a human donor with chronic lymphocytic leukemia.

The chain recombines TRBV30 with TRBJ1-3, with TRBD1 as a possible D gene (6 bases). V was trimmed by 5 bases and J by 0 bases, leaving 11 bases between them. From germline, CDR1 is GTSNPN and CDR2 SVGIG (reference sequence). The CDR3 length is 14 residues. CDR3 sequence: CAWFQGFSGNTIYF. The CDR3 bases are TGTGCCTGGTTTCAGGGGTTCTCTGGAAACACCATATATTTT.

This chain uses TRBV25-1 with TRBJ1-2, with a possible D match to TRBD1 (5 bases). V was trimmed by 3 bases and J by 5 bases, leaving 10 bases between them. Germline V CDR1 and CDR2: MGHDK, SYGVNS. The CDR3 extends over 13 amino acids. The CDR3, as DNA: TGTGCCAGCAGTGACAGCAAGGGGTATGGCTACACCTTC. It codes for CASSDSKGYGYTF.

This clone was found a few times. This chain connects TRBV2 to TRBJ1-4, with no clear D. V was trimmed by 7 bases and J by 0 bases, leaving 3 bases between them. Germline lookup yields CDR1 SNHLY and CDR2 FYNNEI. The CDR3 totals 12 residues. The CDR3 region has the DNA TGTGCCAGCACTTCAACTAATGAAAAACTGTTTTTT. Its translation: CASTSTNEKLFF. The full variable domain, in which reference TRBV2 and TRBJ1-4 provide the parts outside the CDR3, is EPEVTQTPSHQVTQMGQEVILRCVPISNHLYFYWYRQILGQKVEFLVSFYNNEISEKSEIFDDQFSVERPDGSNFTLKIRSTKLEDSAMYFCASTSTNEKLFFGSGTQLSVL.

The V gene is TRBV29-1, the J gene TRBJ2-7; D possibly uses TRBD1 or TRBD2 (5 bases each). Trimming took 6 bases from V and 8 from J, leaving 17 bases between them. CDR3 size: 12 residues. Germline V gene sequence: CDR1 SQVTM, CDR2 ANQGSEA. CDR3 amino acids: CSVSPGAAQQYF. The CDR3 DNA follows: TGCAGCGTCTCACCCGGGGCGGCACAGCAGTACTTC.